One and the same sample provided the 12 T cell receptor beta chains below, sequenced in a study of shared clonotypes between healthy human individuals. The data were produced by immunoSEQ multiplex PCR, yet TCRdb's version contains in-frame clones alone and is incomplete. The data hold some 380,000 clones, with just over 95% observed a single time. The material sequenced was memory CD8+ T cells sorted from blood. Subset denoted: CD45RO+ cells pooled with CCR7-negative TemRA cells. Receptors were obtained from a man in his thirties or forties in good health.

This rearrangement joins TRBV6-1 to TRBJ1-4, with 8 bases matching TRBD1. Per the germline V gene, CDR1 is MNHNS and CDR2 is SASEGT. V lost 6 bases to trimming and J lost 3 bases; unmatched junction nucleotides: 0. This CDR3 contains 13 residues. CDR3 in DNA: TGTGCCAGCAGGACAGGGGCTAATGAAAAACTGTTTTTT. Translation: CASRTGANEKLFF.

The chain employs TRBV28 and TRBJ1-2; D possibly corresponds to TRBD1 (5 bases). In germline, CDR1 is MDHEN, CDR2 SYDVKM. V was trimmed by 3 bases and J by 1 base, leaving 15 bases between them. The length of the CDR3 is 16 residues. CDR3 sequence reads: CASSFRGAEVNYGYTF. CDR3 coding DNA: TGTGCCAGCAGTTTTCGAGGGGCCGAAGTTAACTATGGCTACACCTTC.

This clone has a single count. The same CDR3 can be traced to other DNA sequences in this sample. V and J are TRBV6-1 and TRBJ2-1, with D maybe TRBD2 (5 bases). Trimming stripped 0 bases from V and 10 bases from J, with 10 bases between. In germline, CDR1 is MNHNS, CDR2 SASEGT. The CDR3 has 13 residues. This CDR3 reads CASSEALRGEQFF. In nucleotides, the CDR3 is TGTGCCAGCAGTGAAGCGCTCCGAGGGGAGCAGTTCTTC.

The chain uses TRBV18 and TRBJ2-1; 7 bases align to TRBD1. After removal of 3 bases from V and 9 bases from J, the junction contained 11 bases not matched to a gene. Germline V gene sequence: CDR1 KGHSH, CDR2 LQKENI. The CDR3 is 15 amino acids. The CDR3 sequence is CASSPTTGQLGEQFF. The CDR3 nucleotides are TGTGCCAGCTCACCTACGACAGGGCAATTGGGTGAGCAGTTCTTC. The variable domain in full, completed from reference TRBV18 and TRBJ2-1, reads NAGVMQNPRHLVRRRGQEARLRCSPMKGHSHVYWYRQLPEEGLKFMVYLQKENIIDESGMPKERFSAEFPKEGPSILRIQQVVRGDSAAYFCASSPTTGQLGEQFFGPGTRLTVL.

The gene calls are TRBV29-1 and TRBJ1-5, with no clear D. The CDR3 loop spans 14 amino acids. Germline-derived CDR1 and CDR2 are SQVTM and ANQGSEA. The germline V and J ends were trimmed by 7 bases and 7 bases, with 20 bases remaining between them. The CDR3 loop is CSGGPSTLYQPQHF. The CDR3 nucleotides read TGCAGCGGTGGACCTTCAACCCTCTACCAGCCCCAGCATTTT.

This chain connects TRBV30 to TRBJ1-5; D is unresolved. From germline, CDR1 is GTSNPN and CDR2 SVGIG (reference sequence). The CDR3 is 13 amino acids. The V and J ends lost 1 base and 4 bases respectively, with 8 bases between them. The CDR3 DNA follows: TGTGCCTGGAGTGACAGTTCTAATCAGCCCCAGCATTTT. This sequence encodes CAWSDSSNQPQHF.

The chain employs TRBV4-1 and TRBJ1-2; 7 bases agree with TRBD1. V was clipped by 4 bases and J by 3 bases; unmatched bases: 2. CDR1 is MGHRA and CDR2 is YSYEKL in the germline V gene. The CDR3 consists of 13 residues. The CDR3 DNA reads as TGCGCCAGCAGCCCCGACAGGGACTATGGCTACACCTTC. Amino acids: CASSPDRDYGYTF.

The gene calls are TRBV19 and TRBJ2-7; 7 nucleotides agree with TRBD2. Germline loops: CDR1 LNHDA, CDR2 SQIVND (reference sequence). Losses at the gene ends were 3 bases for V and 7 bases for J; bases not matched to a gene: 6. The CDR3 length is 13 residues. The DNA of the CDR3 is TGTGCCAGTAGTATCTCGGGAGGAGGAGAGCAGTACTTC. Amino acids: CASSISGGGEQYF.

The chain employs TRBV7-9 and TRBJ2-1; TRBD2 matches 10 bases. The CDR3 sequence is 17 residues long. Trimming removed 0 bases from V and 3 bases from J; junction bases left unmatched: 5. The germline V gene has CDR1 SEHNR and CDR2 FQNEAQ (reference sequence). CDR3: CASSLASGRAFYNEQFF. CDR3 sequence (DNA): TGTGCCAGCAGCTTAGCCAGCGGGAGGGCCTTCTACAATGAGCAGTTCTTC.

The gene calls are TRBV2 and TRBJ1-4; D not certain. V shed 6 bases and J shed 8 bases, with 10 bases lying between them. The CDR3 runs to 12 residues. Per the germline V gene, CDR1 is SNHLY and CDR2 is FYNNEI. Written as DNA, the CDR3 is TGTGCCAGCAGCCAGTCTTCGGAAAAACTGTTTTTT. Its protein product is CASSQSSEKLFF.

The chain carries TRBV19 and TRBJ1-1, with TRBD1 identical over 8 bases. V trimming: 6 bases; J trimming: 1 base; junction bases outside the gene matches: 1. The CDR3 consists of 13 residues. In germline, CDR1 is LNHDA, CDR2 SQIVND (reference sequence). CDR3 loop: CASSRGQNTEAFF. Here the CDR3 DNA reads TGTGCCAGTAGCAGGGGGCAGAACACTGAAGCTTTCTTT.

This chain links TRBV7-9 with TRBJ2-1; 10 bases fit TRBD2. CDR1 and CDR2 (germline): SEHNR, FQNEAQ (reference sequence). The CDR3 is 17 residues long. J lost 6 bases, V lost 1 base, and 9 bases had no gene match. In DNA, the CDR3 is TGTGCCAGCAGCTTAGGGCTAGCGGGAGTGTCGTTCAATGAGCAGTTCTTC. The encoded protein is CASSLGLAGVSFNEQFF.